The clone carrying this T cell receptor beta chain came up once. At a deep level, the assay was run. Across several immunoSEQ plates, the genomic DNA of each subset was split evenly. The unsorted PBMC sample used ten immunoSEQ deep assay plates. The repertoire was sequenced with immunoSEQ multiplex PCR; TCRdb's copy has only in-frame clones and lacks some. The data contain some 480,000 clones, roughly 85% of them seen just once; the ten biggest clones take up roughly 12%. The sample is drawn from a study of shared clonotypes between healthy human individuals. The CDR3 has 15 residues. Germline V gives CDR1 MDHEN, CDR2 SYDVKM. V was cut by 2 bases and J by 1 base, with 11 bases left in between.

The chain combines TRBV28 with TRBJ1-1; D ambiguous. The receptor was derived from a woman aged 35 to 49 in good health. Some clones in this sample may be carry-over from other donors' samples. Sequencing was performed on PBMCs. The CDR3 sequence: CASSLAGFKNTEAFF. The CDR3 coding sequence is TGTGCCAGCAGTTTAGCCGGATTTAAGAACACTGAAGCTTTCTTT.